The TCR beta chain under discussion was sequenced for a study of T cells in tuberculosis. The V and J ends lost 5 bases and 0 bases, in that order; junction bases with no gene match: 6. Per the germline V gene, CDR1 is SGHVS and CDR2 is FQNEAQ. This CDR3 spans 15 amino acids. Time point: new active TB diagnosis, blood taken before or within 7 days of starting treatment. The study's findings and limits: The TCR-beta difference was not significant; alpha differences partly reflected length.

This clone showed up just a few times. Its specificity is not known. Measured with immunoSEQ multiplex PCR; TCRdb has only the in-frame clones, and not every one. The top ten hold over 1.1% of the sample, which has approximately 46,000 clones, 90% to 95% seen once. The sample here was PBMCs, taken at tuberculosis diagnosis. The sequence derives from an adult with tuberculosis. The chain recombines TRBV7-8 with TRBJ2-7; TRBD2 agrees at 8 bases. The CDR3 DNA sequence: TGTGCCAGCAGCCTCAGCGGGAGAAGCTCCTACGAGCAGTACTTC. Residues: CASSLSGRSSYEQYF.